The next 14 T cell receptor beta chains were all read from a single sample in a study of blood T cell repertoires in COVID-19. Clones were sequenced by immunoSEQ multiplex PCR, and TCRdb holds only the in-frame ones, with some missing. This sample has 180,000 or so clones, with 80% found just once. Sequencing used PBMCs or T cells enriched from blood (not recorded which). The receptors originated from a man in his fifties or sixties who had been exposed to COVID-19.

The gene calls are TRBV28 and TRBJ1-1, with D tentatively TRBD1 (6 bases). Germline V gene lookup returns CDR1 MDHEN and CDR2 SYDVKM. V was trimmed by 1 base and J by 5 bases, leaving 17 bases between them. This CDR3 is built from 16 residues. The CDR3: CASSLYGEGVNTEAFF. CDR3 bases: TGTGCCAGCAGTTTATATGGGGAGGGGGTTAATACTGAAGCTTTCTTT.

This clone was seen many times. The rearrangement uses TRBV10-3 and TRBJ1-3; D perhaps matches TRBD1 (6 bases). The V end was cut by 10 bases, the J end by 1 base, with 8 bases between. Germline-derived CDR1 and CDR2 are ENHRY and SYGVKD. This CDR3 spans 12 amino acids. DNA of the CDR3: TGTGCCACAAGGGGGTCTGGAAACACCATATATTTT. Its protein product is CATRGSGNTIYF.

J is TRBJ1-1 and V is TRBV12-5; possibly TRBD1 for D (6 bases). Germline V CDR1 and CDR2: LGHNT, FRNRAP. Trimming stripped 6 bases from V and 1 base from J, with 18 bases between. This CDR3 has 16 residues. DNA for the CDR3: TGTGCTAGTGGCTTCGGCGGGGGGCAGGGGAACACTGAAGCTTTCTTT. This codes for CASGFGGGQGNTEAFF.

This clone has just one count. V and J are TRBV19 and TRBJ1-5, with a weak D call TRBD1 (5 bases). Trimming took 9 bases from V and 3 from J, leaving 15 bases between them. The CDR3 runs to 14 residues. The germline V gene encodes CDR1 LNHDA and CDR2 SQIVND (reference sequence). This chain's CDR3 is CASHAHRINQPQHF. The CDR3 DNA sequence: TGTGCCAGCCACGCCCACAGGATCAATCAGCCCCAGCATTTT.

The rearrangement uses TRBV10-3 and TRBJ1-2; 7 positions agree with TRBD1. The CDR3 contains 14 residues. CDR1 and CDR2 from the germline V gene are ENHRY and SYGVKD. The trim removed 10 bases at V and 4 bases at J, leaving 12 bases unmatched. CDR3 DNA sequence: TGTGCCACCCAGGGGACAGTCCAAGGCTATGGCTACACCTTC. Residues: CATQGTVQGYGYTF.

The V gene is TRBV5-5, the J gene TRBJ2-7; no reliable D call. CDR1 and CDR2 (germline): SGHKS, YYEKEE (reference sequence). The germline V and J ends were trimmed by 1 base and 4 bases, with 6 bases remaining between them. This CDR3 spans 12 amino acids. The CDR3 reads CASSLTVYEQYF. CDR3 DNA sequence: TGTGCCAGCAGCTTGACAGTTTACGAGCAGTACTTC.

This clone was observed a few times. This sequence joins TRBV2 and TRBJ2-2; 8 bases line up with TRBD1. Germline loops: CDR1 SNHLY, CDR2 FYNNEI. The CDR3 is made up of 18 amino acids. The ends lost 7 bases at V and 4 bases at J; junction bases unmatched: 17. This CDR3 is CASKSKREDRVATGELFF. CDR3 DNA: TGTGCCAGCAAGTCAAAGAGGGAGGACAGGGTAGCCACCGGGGAGCTGTTTTTT.

The chain joins TRBV21-1 to TRBJ1-6; the table gives TRBD1 as D, unverified against the DNA. TRBV21-1 is described as a pseudogene. The CDR3 runs to 14 residues. This CDR3 reads CASTGQAYNSPLHF. The DNA of the CDR3 is TGTGCCAGCACCGGACAGGCCTATAATTCACCCCTCCACTTT.

V usage is TRBV5-4 and J usage is TRBJ1-4; D is perhaps TRBD1 (5 bases). There are 13 residues in the CDR3. Per the germline V gene, CDR1 is SGHNT and CDR2 is YYREEE (reference sequence). The germline V and J ends were trimmed by 4 bases and 8 bases, with 12 bases remaining between them. The chain's CDR3 is CASSDRGQEKLFF. The CDR3 region has the DNA TGTGCCAGCAGCGATAGGGGTCAGGAAAAACTGTTTTTT.

The chain couples TRBV11-2 to TRBJ2-5; maybe TRBD2 (6 bases). The V gene's germline CDR1 is SGHAT and CDR2 FQNNGV. Trimming removed 5 bases from V and 9 bases from J, with 19 bases in between. This CDR3 region has 14 residues. The CDR3 DNA is TGTGCCAGCAGCACGCGTAGCGGTGGAGTGGCCCAGTACTTC. It yields the protein CASSTRSGGVAQYF.

DNA of the CDR3: TGTGCCAGCAGCCAAGGTGGTAGCGGGCGGGCCGGGGAGCAGTACTTC. This translates into CASSQGGSGRAGEQYF. The chain combines TRBV14 with TRBJ2-7; 7 bases are shared with TRBD2. In germline, CDR1 is SGHDN, CDR2 FVKESK. J was trimmed by 7 bases and V by 1 base; bases with no gene match: 13. CDR3 size: 16 residues. Combining the CDR3 with reference TRBV14 and TRBJ2-7 gives the whole variable domain EAGVTQFPSHSVIEKGQTVTLRCDPISGHDNLYWYRRVMGKEIKFLLHFVKESKQDESGMPNNRFLAERTGGTYSTLKVQPAELEDSGVYFCASSQGGSGRAGEQYFGPGTRLTVT.

The chain uses TRBV11-2 and TRBJ2-1; the D gene is possibly TRBD2 (6 bases). The CDR3 is 15 residues long. Germline lookup yields CDR1 SGHAT and CDR2 FQNNGV. V was pared by 5 bases and J by 6 bases, with 17 bases between. CDR3 residues: CASSTEAGDFNEQFF. The CDR3 DNA sequence: TGTGCCAGCAGCACCGAAGCGGGCGACTTCAATGAGCAGTTCTTC. Looking up the rest from reference TRBV11-2 and TRBJ2-1 gives the full variable domain: EAGVAQSPRYKIIEKRQSVAFWCNPISGHATLYWYQQILGQGPKLLIQFQNNGVVDDSQLPKDRFSAERLKGVDSTLKIQPAKLEDSAVYLCASSTEAGDFNEQFFGPGTRLTVL.

The chain employs TRBV30 and TRBJ2-1, with TRBD2 as a possible D gene (6 bases). The CDR3 is 14 amino acids. CDR1 and CDR2 (germline): GTSNPN, SVGIG (reference sequence). Trimming shortened V by 3 bases and J by 5 bases, and 14 bases separated the two germline ends. The CDR3, as DNA: TGTGCCTGGAGGGCGGGGCCCCTGAACAATGAGCAGTTCTTC. It codes for CAWRAGPLNNEQFF.

A single count supports this clone. This chain joins TRBV21-1 and TRBJ1-3; the table's D call TRBD1 went unverified against the DNA. TRBV21-1 is termed a pseudogene. The length of the CDR3 is 19 residues. The CDR3 DNA follows: TGTGCCAGCAGAAAAGCCCGGCAGGGGGCGGTTGACTCTGGAAACACCATATATTTT. Protein sequence: CASRKARQGAVDSGNTIYF.